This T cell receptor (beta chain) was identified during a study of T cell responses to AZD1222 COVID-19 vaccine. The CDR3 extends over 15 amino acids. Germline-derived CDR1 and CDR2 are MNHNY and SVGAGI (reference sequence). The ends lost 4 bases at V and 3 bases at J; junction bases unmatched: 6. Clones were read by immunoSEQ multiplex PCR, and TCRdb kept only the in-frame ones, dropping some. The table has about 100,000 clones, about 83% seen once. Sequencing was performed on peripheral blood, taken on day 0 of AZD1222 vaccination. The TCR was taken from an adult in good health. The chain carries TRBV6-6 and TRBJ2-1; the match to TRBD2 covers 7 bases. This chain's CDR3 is CASSSQGRVYNEQFF. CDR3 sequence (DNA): TGTGCCAGCAGTTCTCAAGGGAGGGTCTACAATGAGCAGTTCTTC.